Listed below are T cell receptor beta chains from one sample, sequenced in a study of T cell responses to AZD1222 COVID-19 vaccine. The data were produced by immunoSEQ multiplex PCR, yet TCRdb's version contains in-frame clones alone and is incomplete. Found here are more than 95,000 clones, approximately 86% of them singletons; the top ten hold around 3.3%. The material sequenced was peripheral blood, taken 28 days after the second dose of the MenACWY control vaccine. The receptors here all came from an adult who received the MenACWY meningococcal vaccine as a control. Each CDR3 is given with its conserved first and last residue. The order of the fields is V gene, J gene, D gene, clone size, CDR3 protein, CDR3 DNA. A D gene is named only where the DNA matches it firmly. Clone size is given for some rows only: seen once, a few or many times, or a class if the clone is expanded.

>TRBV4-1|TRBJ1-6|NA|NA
CASSQEQRGSSYNSPLHF
TGCGCCAGCAGCCAAGAACAGAGAGGGAGCTCCTATAATTCACCCCTCCACTTT
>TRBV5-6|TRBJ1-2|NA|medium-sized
CASSLAAISRKGYTF
TGTGCCAGCAGCTTGGCCGCCATCTCCCGGAAGGGCTACACCTTC
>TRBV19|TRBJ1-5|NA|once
CASSMGDQPQHF
TGTGCCAGTAGCATGGGAGATCAGCCCCAGCATTTT
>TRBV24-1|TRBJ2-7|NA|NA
CAAQGHAGKQYF
TGTGCCGCCCAGGGACACGCGGGGAAGCAGTACTTC
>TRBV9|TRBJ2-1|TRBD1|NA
CASSVTGGSYNEQFF
TGTGCCAGCAGCGTTACAGGGGGCTCCTACAATGAGCAGTTCTTC
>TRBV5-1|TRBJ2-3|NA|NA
CASSSGVAGRTDTQYF
TGCGCCAGCAGCTCTGGCGTGGCAGGCCGCACAGATACGCAGTATTTT
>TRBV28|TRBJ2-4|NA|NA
CASSSYNQGRANIQYF
TGTGCCAGCAGTTCTTACAATCAGGGGCGGGCGAACATTCAGTACTTC
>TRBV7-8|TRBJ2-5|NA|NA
CASSLSPTQETQYF
TGTGCCAGCAGCTTATCCCCGACCCAAGAGACCCAGTACTTC
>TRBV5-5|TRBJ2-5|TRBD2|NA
CASSFAGGSETQYF
TGTGCCAGCAGCTTTGCGGGGGGGTCTGAGACCCAGTACTTC
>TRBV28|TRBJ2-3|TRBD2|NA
CASRIGTSGGVDTQYF
TGTGCCAGCAGGATAGGGACTAGCGGGGGGGTAGATACGCAGTATTTT
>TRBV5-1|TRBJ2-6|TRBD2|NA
CASRVAGGLSGANVLTF
TGCGCCAGCAGGGTAGCGGGGGGACTATCTGGGGCCAACGTCCTGACTTTC
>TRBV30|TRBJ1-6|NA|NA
CAWSNTVSPLHF
TGTGCCTGGAGCAACACAGTCTCACCCCTCCACTTT
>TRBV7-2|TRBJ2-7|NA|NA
CASSLVGPATGGEQYF
TGTGCCAGCAGCTTAGTAGGACCCGCGACAGGAGGCGAGCAGTACTTC
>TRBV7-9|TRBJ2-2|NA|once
CASSGASHANTGELFF
TGTGCCAGCAGCGGGGCGTCGCACGCGAACACCGGGGAGCTGTTTTTT
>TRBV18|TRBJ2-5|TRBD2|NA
CASSPGGGAQETQYF
TGTGCCAGCTCACCTGGCGGGGGGGCTCAGGAGACCCAGTACTTC
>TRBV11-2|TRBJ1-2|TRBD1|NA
CASSFQGAAYGYTF
TGTGCCAGCAGTTTTCAGGGGGCAGCCTACGGCTACACCTTC
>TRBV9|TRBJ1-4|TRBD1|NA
CASSVGVGGDDRANEKLFF
TGTGCCAGCAGCGTAGGGGTAGGGGGCGACGACAGAGCTAATGAAAAACTGTTTTTT
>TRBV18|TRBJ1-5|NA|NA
CASSNYHGDSNQPQHF
TGTGCCAGCTCAAACTACCACGGAGATAGCAATCAGCCCCAGCATTTT
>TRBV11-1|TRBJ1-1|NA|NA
CASSPEGGTEAFF
TGTGCCAGCAGCCCGGAAGGGGGCACTGAAGCTTTCTTT
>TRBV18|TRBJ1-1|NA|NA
CASSPDREAFF
TGTGCCAGCTCGCCGGACAGAGAAGCTTTCTTT
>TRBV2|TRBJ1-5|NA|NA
CASRTTGGGTQPQHF
TGTGCCAGCAGAACTACAGGTGGGGGAACTCAGCCCCAGCATTTT
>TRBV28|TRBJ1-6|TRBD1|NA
CASSSPGDRGDNSPLHF
TGTGCCAGCAGTTCTCCGGGAGACAGGGGTGACAATTCACCCCTCCACTTT
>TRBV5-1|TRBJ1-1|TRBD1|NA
CASSSHLTLRQGLGDTEAFF
TGCGCCAGCAGCTCACATCTGACCCTTAGACAGGGACTAGGAGACACTGAAGCTTTCTTT
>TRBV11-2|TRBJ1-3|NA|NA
CASSFVRVPNTIYF
TGTGCCAGCAGCTTCGTGAGGGTACCAAACACCATATATTTT
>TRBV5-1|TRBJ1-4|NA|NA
CASSSPDRTNEKLFF
TGCGCCAGCAGCTCCCCTGACAGAACTAATGAAAAACTGTTTTTT
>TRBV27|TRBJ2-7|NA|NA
CASSLFDGSEQYF
TGTGCCAGCAGTTTATTTGATGGCTCCGAGCAGTACTTC
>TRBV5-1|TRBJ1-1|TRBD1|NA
CASSANTGQGARAFF
TGCGCCAGCAGCGCCAATACGGGACAGGGGGCAAGAGCTTTCTTT
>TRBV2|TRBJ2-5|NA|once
CASSGLVGGGRETQYF
TGTGCCAGCAGTGGGCTCGTTGGAGGGGGGCGGGAGACCCAGTACTTC
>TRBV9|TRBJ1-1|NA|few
CASSVEGLPMNTEAFF
TGTGCCAGCAGCGTAGAGGGGCTACCCATGAACACTGAAGCTTTCTTT
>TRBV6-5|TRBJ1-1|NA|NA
CASSYGRTLNTEAFF
TGTGCCAGCAGTTACGGGCGGACGTTAAACACTGAAGCTTTCTTT
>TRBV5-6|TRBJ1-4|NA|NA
CASSLVPSSNLFF
TGTGCCAGCAGCTTGGTTCCGTCCTCGAACCTGTTTTTT
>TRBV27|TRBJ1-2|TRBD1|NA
CASSLASGTGNYGYTF
TGTGCCAGCAGTTTGGCCTCCGGGACAGGGAACTATGGCTACACCTTC
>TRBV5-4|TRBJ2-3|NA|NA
CASSLVASTDTQYF
TGTGCCAGCAGCTTGGTTGCTAGCACAGATACGCAGTATTTT
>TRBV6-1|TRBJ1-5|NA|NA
CASSEPPRTQPQHF
TGTGCCAGCAGTGAACCACCGAGGACTCAGCCCCAGCATTTT
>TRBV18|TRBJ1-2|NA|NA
CASSPLVVEGYTF
TGTGCCAGCTCACCACTTGTGGTAGAGGGCTACACCTTC
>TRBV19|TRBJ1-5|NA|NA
CASSIRSRDVLQHF
TGTGCCAGTAGTATACGGTCCCGTGATGTCCTCCAGCATTTT
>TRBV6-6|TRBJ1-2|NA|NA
CASSSGVGPAYGYTF
TGTGCCAGCAGTTCAGGGGTGGGCCCAGCGTATGGCTACACCTTC
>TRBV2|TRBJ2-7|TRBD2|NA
CASSALAGVVYEQYF
TGTGCCAGCAGTGCACTAGCGGGGGTCGTCTACGAGCAGTACTTC
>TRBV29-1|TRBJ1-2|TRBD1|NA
CSVEGQNLYGYTF
TGCAGCGTTGAGGGACAGAACCTTTATGGCTACACCTTC
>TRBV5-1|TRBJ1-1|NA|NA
CASSPMGLNTEAFF
TGCGCCAGCAGCCCTATGGGGCTGAACACTGAAGCTTTCTTT
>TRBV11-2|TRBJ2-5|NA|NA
CASSLVPTGRGRGETQYF
TGTGCCAGCAGCTTAGTTCCGACTGGCAGGGGCCGGGGGGAGACCCAGTACTTC
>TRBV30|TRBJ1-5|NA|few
CAWSVRGKGNNQPQHF
TGTGCCTGGAGTGTTCGGGGGAAAGGAAACAATCAGCCCCAGCATTTT
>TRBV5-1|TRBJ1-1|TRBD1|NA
CASSFGQGGLNTEAFF
TGCGCCAGCAGCTTCGGACAGGGGGGATTGAACACTGAAGCTTTCTTT
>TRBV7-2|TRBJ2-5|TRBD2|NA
CASSLELAGGRETQYF
TGTGCCAGCAGCCTGGAGCTAGCGGGGGGGCGGGAGACCCAGTACTTC
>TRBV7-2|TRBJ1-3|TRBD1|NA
CASSGGTGAGNTIYF
TGTGCCAGCAGCGGGGGGACAGGGGCCGGAAACACCATATATTTT